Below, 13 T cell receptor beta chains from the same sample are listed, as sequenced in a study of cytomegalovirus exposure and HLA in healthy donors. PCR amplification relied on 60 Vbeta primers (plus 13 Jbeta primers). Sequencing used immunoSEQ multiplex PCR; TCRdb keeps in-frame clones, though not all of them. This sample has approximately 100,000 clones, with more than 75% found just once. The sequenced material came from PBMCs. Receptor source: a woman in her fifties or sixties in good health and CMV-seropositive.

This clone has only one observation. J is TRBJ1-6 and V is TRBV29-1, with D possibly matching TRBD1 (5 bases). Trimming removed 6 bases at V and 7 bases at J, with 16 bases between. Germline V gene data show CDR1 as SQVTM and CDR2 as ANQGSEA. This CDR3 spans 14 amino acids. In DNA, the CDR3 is TGCAGCGTAGCTGCGGGACCGCCAAATTCACCCCTCCACTTT. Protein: CSVAAGPPNSPLHF.

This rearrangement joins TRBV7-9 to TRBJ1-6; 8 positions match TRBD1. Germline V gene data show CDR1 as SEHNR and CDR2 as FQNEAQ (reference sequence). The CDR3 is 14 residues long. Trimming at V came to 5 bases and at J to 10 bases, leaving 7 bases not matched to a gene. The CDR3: CASSPGQGVSPLHF. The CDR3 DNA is TGTGCCAGCAGCCCCGGACAGGGAGTCTCACCCCTCCACTTT. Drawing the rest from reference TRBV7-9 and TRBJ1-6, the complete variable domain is DTGVSQNPRHKITKRGQNVTFRCDPISEHNRLYWYRQTLGQGPEFLTYFQNEAQLEKSRLLSDRFSAERPKGSFSTLEIQRTEQGDSAMYLCASSPGQGVSPLHFGNGTRLTVT.

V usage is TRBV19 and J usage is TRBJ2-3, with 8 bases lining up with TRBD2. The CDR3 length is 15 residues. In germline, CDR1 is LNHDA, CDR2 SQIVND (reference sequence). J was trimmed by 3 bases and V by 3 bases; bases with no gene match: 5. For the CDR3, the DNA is TGTGCCAGTAGTATTTCGGGGGGGGTGACAGATACGCAGTATTTT. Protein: CASSISGGVTDTQYF.

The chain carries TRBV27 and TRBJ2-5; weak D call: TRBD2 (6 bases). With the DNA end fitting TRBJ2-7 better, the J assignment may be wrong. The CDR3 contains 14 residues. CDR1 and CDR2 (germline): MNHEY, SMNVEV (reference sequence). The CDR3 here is CASSLGGIPYEQYF. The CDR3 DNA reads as TGTGCCAGCAGTTTAGGAGGGATCCCCTACGAGCAGTACTTC.

The DNA of the CDR3 is TGTGCCAGCAGCACCCGACAGAATGAAAAACTGTTTTTT. This translates into CASSTRQNEKLFF. J is TRBJ1-4 and V is TRBV7-2, with D perhaps matching TRBD1 (5 bases). Per the germline V gene, CDR1 is SGHTA and CDR2 is FQGNSA. V was trimmed by 5 bases and J by 5 bases, leaving 9 bases between them. The CDR3 is 13 residues long. Together with reference TRBV7-2 and TRBJ1-4, the CDR3 gives the full variable domain: GAGVSQSPSNKVTEKGKDVELRCDPISGHTALYWYRQSLGQGLEFLIYFQGNSAPDKSGLPSDRFSAERTGGSVSTLTIQRTQQEDSAVYLCASSTRQNEKLFFGSGTQLSVL.

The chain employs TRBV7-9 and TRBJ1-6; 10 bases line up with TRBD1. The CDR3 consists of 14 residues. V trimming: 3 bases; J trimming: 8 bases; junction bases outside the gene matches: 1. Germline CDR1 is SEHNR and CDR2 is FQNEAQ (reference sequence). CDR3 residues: CASSFGTGDSPLHF. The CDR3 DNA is TGTGCCAGCAGCTTCGGGACAGGGGATTCACCCCTCCACTTT. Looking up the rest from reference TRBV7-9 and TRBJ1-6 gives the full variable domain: DTGVSQNPRHKITKRGQNVTFRCDPISEHNRLYWYRQTLGQGPEFLTYFQNEAQLEKSRLLSDRFSAERPKGSFSTLEIQRTEQGDSAMYLCASSFGTGDSPLHFGNGTRLTVT.

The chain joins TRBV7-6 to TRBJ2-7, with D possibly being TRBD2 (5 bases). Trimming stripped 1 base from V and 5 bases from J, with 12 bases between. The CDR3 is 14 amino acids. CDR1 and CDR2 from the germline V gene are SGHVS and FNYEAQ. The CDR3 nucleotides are TGTGCCAGCAGCTTAGGTAGAGGGAACGACGAGCAGTACTTC. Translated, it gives CASSLGRGNDEQYF.

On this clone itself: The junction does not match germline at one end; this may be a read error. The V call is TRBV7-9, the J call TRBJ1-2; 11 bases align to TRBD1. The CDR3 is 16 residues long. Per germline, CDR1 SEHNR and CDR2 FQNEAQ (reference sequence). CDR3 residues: CSSSLGTGGSDYGYTF. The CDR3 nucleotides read TGTTCCAGCAGCTTGGGGACAGGGGGTTCAGACTATGGCTACACCTTC.

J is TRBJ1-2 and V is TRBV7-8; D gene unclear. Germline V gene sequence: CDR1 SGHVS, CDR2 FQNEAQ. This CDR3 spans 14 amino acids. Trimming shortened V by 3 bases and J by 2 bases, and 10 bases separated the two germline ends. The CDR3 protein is CASSFRTPNYGYTF. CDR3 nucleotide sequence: TGTGCCAGCAGCTTCAGAACACCGAACTATGGCTACACCTTC.

The CDR3 reads CASSLVDGGVINEQFF. The CDR3 coding sequence is TGCGCCAGCAGCTTGGTTGACGGGGGGGTTATCAATGAGCAGTTCTTC. The chain uses TRBV5-1 and TRBJ2-1, with TRBD2 matching 8 bases. Germline V CDR1 and CDR2: SGHRS, YFSETQ. This CDR3 has 16 residues. V lost 0 bases and J lost 6; bases outside the gene matches: 8.

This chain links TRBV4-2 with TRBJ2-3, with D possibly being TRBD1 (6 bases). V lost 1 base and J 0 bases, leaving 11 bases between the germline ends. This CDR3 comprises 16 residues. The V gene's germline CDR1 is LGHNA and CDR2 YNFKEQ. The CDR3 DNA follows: TGTGCCAGCAGCCAAGGATCCCAGGGGAGCACAGATACGCAGTATTTT. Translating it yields CASSQGSQGSTDTQYF.

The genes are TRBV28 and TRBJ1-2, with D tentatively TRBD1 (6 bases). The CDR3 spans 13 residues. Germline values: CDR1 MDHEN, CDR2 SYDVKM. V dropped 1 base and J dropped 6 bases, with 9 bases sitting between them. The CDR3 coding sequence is TGTGCCAGCAGTTTATCAGGGGATCATGGCTACACCTTC. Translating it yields CASSLSGDHGYTF.

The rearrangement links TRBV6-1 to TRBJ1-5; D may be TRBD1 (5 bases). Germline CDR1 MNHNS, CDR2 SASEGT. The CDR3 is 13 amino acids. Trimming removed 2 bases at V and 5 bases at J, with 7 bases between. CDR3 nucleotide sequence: TGTGCCAGCAGTGAAAAAGGGGATCAGCCCCAGCATTTT. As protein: CASSEKGDQPQHF.